This paragraph covers one T cell receptor (beta chain) sequence. Antigen unknown. A much larger clone lies a single base off, so this may be a read error. This CDR3 has 14 residues. Germline CDR1 MNHEY, CDR2 SVGEGT. This specimen belongs to a study of molecular identifiers for immune sequencing clone quantification. TCRdb ran MiXCR on the PCR reads and lists one entry per CDR3 protein. Here the sample spans about 100,000 distinct CDR3 sequences, around 33% being singletons. Findings and caveats of the study: Spiked Jurkat TCR RNA equivalent to one cell reportedly surfaced among under 1.1 million naive cells.

The V call is TRBV6-2 or TRBV6-3, the J call TRBJ2-7, with D possibly matching TRBD2 (6 bases). This TCR came from a human donor in good health. Some libraries in this study had Jurkat cell RNA spiked in. Sequenced: naive CD8+ T cells from blood, with Jurkat cell RNA spiked in. Subset reported: FACS-sorted CD8+CD4-CCR7+CD45RA+ naive T cells. This CDR3 reads CAGSYSGGSYEQYF. CDR3 nucleotide sequence: TGTGCCGGCAGTTACTCCGGGGGCTCCTACGAGCAGTACTTC.